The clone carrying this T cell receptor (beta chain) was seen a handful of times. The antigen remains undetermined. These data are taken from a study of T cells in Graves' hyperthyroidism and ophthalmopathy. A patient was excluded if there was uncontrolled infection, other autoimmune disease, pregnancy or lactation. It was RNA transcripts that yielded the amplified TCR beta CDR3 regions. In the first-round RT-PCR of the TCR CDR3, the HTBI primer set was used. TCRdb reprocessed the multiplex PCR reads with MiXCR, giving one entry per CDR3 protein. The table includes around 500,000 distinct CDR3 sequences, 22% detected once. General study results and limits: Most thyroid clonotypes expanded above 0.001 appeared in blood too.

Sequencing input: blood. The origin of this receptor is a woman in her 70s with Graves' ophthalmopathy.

Written as DNA, the CDR3 is TGCGCCAGCAGCCAAGCTATGACAGATACGCAGTATTTT. It codes for CASSQAMTDTQYF. The chain is built from TRBV4-3 and TRBJ2-3, with D uncertain. V was shortened by 1 base and J by 3 bases, with 5 bases between the two germline ends. This CDR3 has 13 amino acids. The germline V gene encodes CDR1 LGHNA and CDR2 YSLEER.